Here is one TCR beta chain with its context. Regarding treatment: about 20 received Ad26.COV2.S at low or high dose, single or two shots; several received placebo; per-sample allocation not given. Collection of samples fell on day 63 after the first vaccine or placebo injection. The sample comes from a study of Ad26.COV2.S vaccination and SARS-CoV-2 variants. The CDR3 is made up of 10 amino acids. V was cut by 4 bases and J by 8 bases, with 6 bases left in between. Germline V gene sequence: CDR1 SQVTM, CDR2 ANQGSEA. The repertoire was sequenced with immunoSEQ multiplex PCR; TCRdb's copy has only in-frame clones and lacks some. The sample includes about 680,000 clones, around 92% of them seen just once.

The sequenced sample was peripheral blood, obtained in a trial of Ad26.COV2.S vaccine versus placebo. This sequence joins TRBV29-1 and TRBJ2-1; no clear D. This clonotype originated in a person aged 18-65 years who received the Ad26.COV2.S COVID-19 vaccine or a placebo. CDR3 nucleotide sequence: TGCAGCGTTGTTTTACATGAGCAGTTCTTC. It codes for CSVVLHEQFF.